The source of this T cell receptor (beta chain) is a study of cytomegalovirus exposure and HLA in healthy donors. This CDR3 spans 14 amino acids. Germline V lookup: CDR1 LGHNA, CDR2 YNFKEQ. Trimming left V 0 bases short and J 0 bases short, with 5 bases between. Amplification used 60 Vbeta primers and 13 Jbeta primers. This table comes from immunoSEQ multiplex PCR, and its TCRdb copy is limited to in-frame clones, with some not included. This sample has fewer than 250,000 clones, with 70% to 85% found just once. This TCR was recovered from a male donor in good health and CMV-seronegative. The chain has TRBV4-2 and TRBJ1-1; no clear D. Sequencing was done on a sample of PBMCs. The CDR3 DNA reads TGTGCCAGCAGCCAAGATGTCATGAACACTGAAGCTTTCTTT. Its translation: CASSQDVMNTEAFF.